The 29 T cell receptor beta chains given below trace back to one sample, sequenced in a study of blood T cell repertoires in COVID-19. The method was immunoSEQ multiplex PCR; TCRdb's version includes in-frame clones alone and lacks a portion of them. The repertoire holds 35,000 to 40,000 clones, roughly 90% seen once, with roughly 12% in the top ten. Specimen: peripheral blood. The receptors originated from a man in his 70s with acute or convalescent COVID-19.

The CDR3 loop reads CASSLEVRGQGITGELFF. The CDR3 DNA follows: TGTGCCAGCAGTTTGGAGGTGCGGGGACAGGGGATCACCGGGGAGCTGTTTTTT. The rearrangement links TRBV27 to TRBJ2-2, with 10 nucleotides matching TRBD1. The CDR3 is made up of 18 amino acids. Per the germline V gene, CDR1 is MNHEY and CDR2 is SMNVEV (reference sequence). Trimming took 3 bases from V and 4 from J; bases not matched to a gene: 11.

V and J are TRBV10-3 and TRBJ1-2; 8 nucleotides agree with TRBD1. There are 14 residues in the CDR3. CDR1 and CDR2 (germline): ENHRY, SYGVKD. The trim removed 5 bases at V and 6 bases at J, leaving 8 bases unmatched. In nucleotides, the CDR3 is TGTGCCATCAGTCTACAGGGGGTAGAAAATGGCTACACCTTC. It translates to CAISLQGVENGYTF.

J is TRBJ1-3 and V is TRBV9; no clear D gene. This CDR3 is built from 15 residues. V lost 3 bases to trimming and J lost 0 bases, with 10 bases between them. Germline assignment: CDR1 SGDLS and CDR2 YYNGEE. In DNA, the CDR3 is TGTGCCAGCAGCGCCGACTTGAGCTCTGGAAACACCATATATTTT. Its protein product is CASSADLSSGNTIYF.

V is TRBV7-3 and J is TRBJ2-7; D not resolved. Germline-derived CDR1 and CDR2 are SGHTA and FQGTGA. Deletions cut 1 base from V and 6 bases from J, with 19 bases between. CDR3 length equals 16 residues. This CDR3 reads CASSLIILEIHCEQYF. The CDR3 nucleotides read TGTGCCAGCAGCTTAATTATTCTAGAAATCCATTGCGAGCAGTACTTC.

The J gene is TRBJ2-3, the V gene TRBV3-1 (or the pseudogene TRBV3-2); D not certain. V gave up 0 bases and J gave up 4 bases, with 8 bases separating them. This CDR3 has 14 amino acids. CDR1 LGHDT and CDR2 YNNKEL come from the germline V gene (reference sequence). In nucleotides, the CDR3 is TGTGCCAGCAGCCAAGACCCGGTCCCAGATACGCAGTATTTT. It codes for CASSQDPVPDTQYF.

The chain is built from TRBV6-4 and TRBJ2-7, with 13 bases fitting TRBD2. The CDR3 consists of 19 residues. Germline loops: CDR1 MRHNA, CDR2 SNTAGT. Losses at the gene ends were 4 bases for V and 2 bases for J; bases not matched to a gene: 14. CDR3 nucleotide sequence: TGTGCCAGCAGTGTTGGACTAGCGGGAGTAGTGCGTCGTCCCTACGAGCAGTACTTC. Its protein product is CASSVGLAGVVRRPYEQYF.

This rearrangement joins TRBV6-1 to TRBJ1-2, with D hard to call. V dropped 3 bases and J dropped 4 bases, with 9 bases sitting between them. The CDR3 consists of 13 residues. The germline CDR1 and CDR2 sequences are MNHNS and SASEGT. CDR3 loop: CASSDSSGYGYTF. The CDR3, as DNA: TGTGCCAGCAGTGACAGTTCTGGCTATGGCTACACCTTC.

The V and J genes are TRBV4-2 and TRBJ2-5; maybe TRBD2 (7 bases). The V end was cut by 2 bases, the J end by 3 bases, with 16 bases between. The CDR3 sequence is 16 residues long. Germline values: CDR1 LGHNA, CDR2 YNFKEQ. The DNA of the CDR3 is TGTGCCAGCAGCCAAAGGGGGAGGGCCAGAAAAGAGACCCAGTACTTC. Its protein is CASSQRGRARKETQYF.

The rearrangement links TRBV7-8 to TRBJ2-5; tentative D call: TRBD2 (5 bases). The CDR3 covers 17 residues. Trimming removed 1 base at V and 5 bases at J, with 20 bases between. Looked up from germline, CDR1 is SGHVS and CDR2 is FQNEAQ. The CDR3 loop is CASSLEVPGGPGETQYF. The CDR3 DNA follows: TGTGCCAGCAGCTTAGAGGTCCCCGGAGGACCTGGGGAGACCCAGTACTTC. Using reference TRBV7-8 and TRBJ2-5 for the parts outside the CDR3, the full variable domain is GAGVSQSPRYKVAKRGQDVALRCDPISGHVSLFWYQQALGQGPEFLTYFQNEAQLDKSGLPSDRFFAERPEGSVSTLKIQRTQQEDSAVYLCASSLEVPGGPGETQYFGPGTRLLVL.

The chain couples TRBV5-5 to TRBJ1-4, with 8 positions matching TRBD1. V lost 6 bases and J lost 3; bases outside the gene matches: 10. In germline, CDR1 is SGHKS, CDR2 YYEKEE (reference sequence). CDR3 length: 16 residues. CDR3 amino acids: CASTVRQGASNEKLFF. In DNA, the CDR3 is TGTGCCAGCACGGTGCGGCAGGGGGCCTCTAATGAAAAACTGTTTTTT.

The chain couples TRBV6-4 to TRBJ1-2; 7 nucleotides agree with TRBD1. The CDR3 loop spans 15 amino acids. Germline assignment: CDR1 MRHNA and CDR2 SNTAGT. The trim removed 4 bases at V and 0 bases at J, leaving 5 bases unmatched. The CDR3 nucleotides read TGTGCCAGCAGTGCCGGGACAGATCCTAACTATGGCTACACCTTC. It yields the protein CASSAGTDPNYGYTF.

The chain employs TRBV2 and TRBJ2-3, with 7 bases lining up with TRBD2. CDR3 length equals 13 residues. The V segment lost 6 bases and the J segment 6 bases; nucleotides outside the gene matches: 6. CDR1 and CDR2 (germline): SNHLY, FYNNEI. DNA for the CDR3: TGTGCCAGCAGCCGGGAGGATCGGGATACGCAGTATTTT. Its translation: CASSREDRDTQYF.

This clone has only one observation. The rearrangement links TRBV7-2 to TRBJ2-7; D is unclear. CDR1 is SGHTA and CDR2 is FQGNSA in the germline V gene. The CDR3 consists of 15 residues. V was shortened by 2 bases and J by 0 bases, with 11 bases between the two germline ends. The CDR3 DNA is TGTGCCAGCAGCTTAAACTCCAACCCCTCCTACGAGCAGTACTTC. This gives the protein CASSLNSNPSYEQYF.

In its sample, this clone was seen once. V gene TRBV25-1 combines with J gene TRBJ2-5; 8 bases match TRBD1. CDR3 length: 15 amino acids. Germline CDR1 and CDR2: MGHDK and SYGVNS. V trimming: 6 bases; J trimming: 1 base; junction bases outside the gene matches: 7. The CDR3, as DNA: TGTGCCAGCAGGGCCGACAGGGGTCCCCAAGAGACCCAGTACTTC. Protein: CASRADRGPQETQYF. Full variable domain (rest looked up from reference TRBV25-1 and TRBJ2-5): EADIYQTPRYLVIGTGKKITLECSQTMGHDKMYWYQQDPGMELHLIHYSYGVNSTEKGDLSSESTVSRIRTEHFPLTLESARPSHTSQYLCASRADRGPQETQYFGPGTRLLVL.

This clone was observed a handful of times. In DNA form, the CDR3 reads TGTGCCAGCAGCCCGAACCGACAGGCAACGAACACCGGGGAGCTGTTTTTT. Translated: CASSPNRQATNTGELFF. The V gene is TRBV7-9, the J gene TRBJ2-2, with a tentative D call TRBD1 (6 bases). V lost 5 bases and J 0 bases, leaving 16 bases between the germline ends. In germline, CDR1 is SEHNR, CDR2 FQNEAQ (reference sequence). The CDR3 sequence is 17 residues long.

The chain's CDR3 is CASSVRQSSYEQYF. The CDR3 coding sequence is TGTGCCAGCAGCGTCCGACAGAGCTCCTACGAGCAGTACTTC. The gene calls are TRBV7-9 and TRBJ2-7, with TRBD1 as a possible D gene (5 bases). Trimming removed 5 bases from V and 0 bases from J, with 11 bases in between. The germline V gene has CDR1 SEHNR and CDR2 FQNEAQ (reference sequence). This CDR3 region has 14 residues. Using reference TRBV7-9 and TRBJ2-7 for the parts outside the CDR3, the full variable domain is DTGVSQNPRHKITKRGQNVTFRCDPISEHNRLYWYRQTLGQGPEFLTYFQNEAQLEKSRLLSDRFSAERPKGSFSTLEIQRTEQGDSAMYLCASSVRQSSYEQYFGPGTRLTVT.

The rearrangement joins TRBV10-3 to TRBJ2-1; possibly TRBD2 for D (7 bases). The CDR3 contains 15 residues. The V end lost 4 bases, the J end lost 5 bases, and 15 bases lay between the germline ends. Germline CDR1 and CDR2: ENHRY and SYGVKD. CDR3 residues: CAISGRTGGHNEQFF. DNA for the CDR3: TGTGCCATCAGTGGTCGCACGGGGGGCCACAATGAGCAGTTCTTC.

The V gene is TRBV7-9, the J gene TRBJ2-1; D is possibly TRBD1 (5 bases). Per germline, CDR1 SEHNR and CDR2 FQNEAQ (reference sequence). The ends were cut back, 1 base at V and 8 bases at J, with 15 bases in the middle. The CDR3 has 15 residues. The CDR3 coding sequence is TGTGCCAGCAGCTTAGGACAAGTGATGGGGCATGAGCAGTTCTTC. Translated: CASSLGQVMGHEQFF. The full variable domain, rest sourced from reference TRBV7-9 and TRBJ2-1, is DTGVSQNPRHKITKRGQNVTFRCDPISEHNRLYWYRQTLGQGPEFLTYFQNEAQLEKSRLLSDRFSAERPKGSFSTLEIQRTEQGDSAMYLCASSLGQVMGHEQFFGPGTRLTVL.

For the CDR3, the DNA is TGTGCCAGCGGGACAGGCCTTTCACCCCTCCACTTT. Its protein is CASGTGLSPLHF. The chain carries TRBV3-1 (or the pseudogene TRBV3-2) and TRBJ1-6; 8 bases are a match to TRBD1. The CDR3 sequence is 12 residues long. V shed 8 bases and J 9 bases; nucleotides not matched to a gene: 3. Germline V gene lookup returns CDR1 LGHDT and CDR2 YNNKEL (reference sequence).

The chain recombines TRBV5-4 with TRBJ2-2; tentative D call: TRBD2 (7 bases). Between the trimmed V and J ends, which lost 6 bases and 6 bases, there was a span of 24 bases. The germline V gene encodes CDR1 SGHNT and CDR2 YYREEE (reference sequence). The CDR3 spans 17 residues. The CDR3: CASTISAREGGAGELFF. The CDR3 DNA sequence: TGTGCCAGCACTATATCGGCGAGGGAAGGGGGGGCCGGGGAGCTGTTTTTT.

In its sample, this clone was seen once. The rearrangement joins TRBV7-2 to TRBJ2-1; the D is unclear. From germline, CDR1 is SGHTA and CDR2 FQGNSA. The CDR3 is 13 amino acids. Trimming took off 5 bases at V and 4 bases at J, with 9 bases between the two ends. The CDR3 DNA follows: TGTGCCAGCAGCGCCAACAGTTACAATGAGCAGTTCTTC. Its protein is CASSANSYNEQFF.

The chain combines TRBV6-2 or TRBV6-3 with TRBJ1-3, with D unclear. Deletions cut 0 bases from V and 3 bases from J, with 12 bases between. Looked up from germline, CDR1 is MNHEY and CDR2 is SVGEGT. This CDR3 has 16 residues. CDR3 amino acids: CASSYSNGKYGNTIYF. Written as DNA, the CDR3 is TGTGCCAGCAGTTACTCGAACGGGAAGTATGGAAACACCATATATTTT.

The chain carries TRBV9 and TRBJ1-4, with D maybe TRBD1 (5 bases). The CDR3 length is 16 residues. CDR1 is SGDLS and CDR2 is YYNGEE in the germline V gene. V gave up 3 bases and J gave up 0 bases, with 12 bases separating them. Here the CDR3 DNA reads TGTGCCAGCAGCGCCGACCGACAGACAACTAATGAAAAACTGTTTTTT. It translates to CASSADRQTTNEKLFF. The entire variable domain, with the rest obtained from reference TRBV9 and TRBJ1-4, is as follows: DSGVTQTPKHLITATGQRVTLRCSPRSGDLSVYWYQQSLDQGLQFLIQYYNGEERAKGNILERFSAQQFPDLHSELNLSSLELGDSALYFCASSADRQTTNEKLFFGSGTQLSVL.

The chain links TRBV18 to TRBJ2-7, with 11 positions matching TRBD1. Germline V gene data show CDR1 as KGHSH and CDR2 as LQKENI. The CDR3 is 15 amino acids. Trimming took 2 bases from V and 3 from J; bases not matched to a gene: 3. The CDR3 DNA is TGTGCCAGCTCACCAGCCGGGACAGGGGGCTACGAGCAGTACTTC. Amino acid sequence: CASSPAGTGGYEQYF.

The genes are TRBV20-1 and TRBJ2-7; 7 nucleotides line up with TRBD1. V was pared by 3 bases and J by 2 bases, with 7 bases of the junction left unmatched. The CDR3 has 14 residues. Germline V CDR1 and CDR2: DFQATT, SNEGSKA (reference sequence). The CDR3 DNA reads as TGCAGTGCTAGTGTCCCGGGACAGACCTACGAGCAGTACTTC. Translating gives CSASVPGQTYEQYF.

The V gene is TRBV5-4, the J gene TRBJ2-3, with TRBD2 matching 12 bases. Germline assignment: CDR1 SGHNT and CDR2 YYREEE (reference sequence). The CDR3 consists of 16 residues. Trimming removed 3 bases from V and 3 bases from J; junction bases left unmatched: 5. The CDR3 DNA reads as TGTGCCAGCAGCTACCGACTAGCGGGAGTAACAGATACGCAGTATTTT. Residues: CASSYRLAGVTDTQYF.

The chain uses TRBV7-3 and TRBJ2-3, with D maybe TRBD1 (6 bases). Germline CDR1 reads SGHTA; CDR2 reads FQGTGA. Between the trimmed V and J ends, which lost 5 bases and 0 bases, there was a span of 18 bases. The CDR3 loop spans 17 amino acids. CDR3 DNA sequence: TGTGCCAGCAGCCGACACCGGGACACCTCTAGCACAGATACGCAGTATTTT. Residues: CASSRHRDTSSTDTQYF. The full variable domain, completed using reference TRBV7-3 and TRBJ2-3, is GAGVSQTPSNKVTEKGKYVELRCDPISGHTALYWYRQSLGQGPEFLIYFQGTGAADDSGLPNDRFFAVRPEGSVSTLKIQRTERGDSAVYLCASSRHRDTSSTDTQYFGPGTRLTVL.

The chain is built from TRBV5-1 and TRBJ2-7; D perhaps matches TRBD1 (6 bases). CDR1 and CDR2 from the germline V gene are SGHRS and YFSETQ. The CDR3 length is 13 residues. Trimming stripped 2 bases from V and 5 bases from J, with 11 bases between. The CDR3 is CASSLMQGNEQYF. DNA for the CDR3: TGCGCCAGCAGCTTAATGCAGGGGAACGAGCAGTACTTC.

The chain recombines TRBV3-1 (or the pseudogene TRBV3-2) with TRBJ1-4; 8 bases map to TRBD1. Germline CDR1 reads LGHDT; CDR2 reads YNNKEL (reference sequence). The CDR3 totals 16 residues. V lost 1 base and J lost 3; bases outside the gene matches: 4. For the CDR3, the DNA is TGTGCCAGCAGCCAAGCTCGGACAGGGTCTAATGAAAAACTGTTTTTT. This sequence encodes CASSQARTGSNEKLFF.